This T cell receptor beta chain originates from a study of T cells after posttransplantation cyclophosphamide. The CDR3 runs to 14 residues. Germline CDR1 is KGHSH and CDR2 is LQKENI. The assay was immunoSEQ multiplex PCR, and TCRdb's table has in-frame clones only and misses some. Among more than 20,000 clones listed, under 85% were seen once. Peripheral blood was collected from the related graft donor on the marrow donation day. With regard to this clone: Its target is not known.

General observations from the study: Later post-transplant blood repertoires were often dominated by donor CD8+ memory clones. Blood and skin or GI T cell repertoires showed limited TRB overlap. Recipient CMV seropositivity and CMV reactivation strongly tracked TRB clonality.

The chain carries TRBV18 and TRBJ2-5; 13 nucleotides line up with TRBD2. TRBJ2-7 matches the DNA end more closely, so the J call is doubtful. Sequencing used memory CD4+ T cells sorted from PBMCs. This clonotype was sampled from a woman aged 60-70 years in good health, CMV-negative, and a related stem cell transplant donor. CDR3 in DNA: TGTGCCAGCTCACGACTAGCGGGGGGCTACGAGCAGTACTTC. As protein: CASSRLAGGYEQYF.